This T cell receptor (beta chain) was retrieved from a study of control samples from healthy donors and cancer patients. Germline V gene sequence: CDR1 SGHTA, CDR2 FQGNSA. J was trimmed by 2 bases and V by 6 bases; bases with no gene match: 7. The CDR3 covers 16 residues. Libraries were prepared by immunoSEQ multiplex PCR; TCRdb keeps only in-frame clonotypes and omits some of them. The table lists some 120,000 clones, around 87% of them singletons. This clone showed up just a few times. This clonotype was obtained from a woman aged 50 to 65 with colorectal cancer. Sequencing was carried out using PBMCs. The chain has TRBV7-2 and TRBJ2-5; 12 positions agree with TRBD2. The CDR3, as DNA: TGTGCCAGCAGGATTAGAGGACTAGCGGGGCAAGAGACCCAGTACTTC. This sequence encodes CASRIRGLAGQETQYF.